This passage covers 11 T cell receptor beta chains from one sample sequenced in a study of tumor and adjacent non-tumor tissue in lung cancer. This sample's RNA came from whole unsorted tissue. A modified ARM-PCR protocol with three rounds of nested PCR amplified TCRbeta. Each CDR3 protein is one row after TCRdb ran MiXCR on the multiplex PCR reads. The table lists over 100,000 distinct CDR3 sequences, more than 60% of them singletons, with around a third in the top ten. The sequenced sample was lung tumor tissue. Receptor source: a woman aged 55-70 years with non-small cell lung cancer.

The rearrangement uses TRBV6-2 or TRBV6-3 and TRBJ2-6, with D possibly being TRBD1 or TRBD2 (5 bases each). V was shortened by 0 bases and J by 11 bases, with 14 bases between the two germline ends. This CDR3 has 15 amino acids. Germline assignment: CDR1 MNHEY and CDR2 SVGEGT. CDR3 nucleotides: TGTGCCAGCAGTTACTCGGCCTCTGGGACCGACGTCCTGACTTTC. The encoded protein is CASSYSASGTDVLTF.

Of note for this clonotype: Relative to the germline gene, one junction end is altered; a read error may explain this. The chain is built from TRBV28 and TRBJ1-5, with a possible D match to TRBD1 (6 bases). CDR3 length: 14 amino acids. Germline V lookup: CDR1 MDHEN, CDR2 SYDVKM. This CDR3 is CTSSNGGHNQPQHF. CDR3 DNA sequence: TGTACCAGCTCCAACGGGGGGCACAATCAGCCCCAGCATTTT.

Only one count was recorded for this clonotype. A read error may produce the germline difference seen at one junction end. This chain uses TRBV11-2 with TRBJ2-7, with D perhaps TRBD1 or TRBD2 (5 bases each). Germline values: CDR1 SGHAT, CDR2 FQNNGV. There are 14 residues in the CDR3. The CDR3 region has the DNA TGTGCCAGCAGTTGGGACCGCCGAGGACACGAACAGTACTTC. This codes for CASSWDRRGHEQYF.

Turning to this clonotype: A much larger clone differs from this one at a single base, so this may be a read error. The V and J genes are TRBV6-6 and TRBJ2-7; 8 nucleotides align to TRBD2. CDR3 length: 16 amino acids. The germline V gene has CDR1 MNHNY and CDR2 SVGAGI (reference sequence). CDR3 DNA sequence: TGTGCCAGCAGCTTAAAGTCAGCGGGAGAAACCTACGTGCAGTACTTC. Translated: CASSLKSAGETYVQYF.

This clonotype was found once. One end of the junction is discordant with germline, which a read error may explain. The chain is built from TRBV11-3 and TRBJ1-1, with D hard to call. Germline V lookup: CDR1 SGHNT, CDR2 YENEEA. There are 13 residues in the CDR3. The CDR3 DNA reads TGTGCCGGCAGCCTTAAGGCGAACACTGAAGCTTTATTT. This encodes CAGSLKANTEALF.

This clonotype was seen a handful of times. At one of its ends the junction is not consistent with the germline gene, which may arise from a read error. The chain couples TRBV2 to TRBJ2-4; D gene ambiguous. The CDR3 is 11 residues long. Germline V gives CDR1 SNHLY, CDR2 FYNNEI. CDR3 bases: TGTACCAGCACGGCCAAAAACATTCAGTACTTC. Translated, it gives CTSTAKNIQYF.

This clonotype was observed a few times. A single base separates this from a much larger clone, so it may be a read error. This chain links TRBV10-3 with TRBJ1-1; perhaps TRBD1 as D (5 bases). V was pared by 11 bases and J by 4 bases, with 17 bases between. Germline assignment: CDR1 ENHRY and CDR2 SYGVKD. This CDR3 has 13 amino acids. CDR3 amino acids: CASGGREGTEAFF. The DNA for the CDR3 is TGTGCCTCGGGGGGGAGGGAGGGCACTGAAGCTTTCTTT.

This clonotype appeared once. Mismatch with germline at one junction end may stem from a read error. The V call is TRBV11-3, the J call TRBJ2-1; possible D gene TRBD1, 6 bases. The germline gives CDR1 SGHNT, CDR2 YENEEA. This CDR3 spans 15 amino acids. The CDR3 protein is CANSLAGDNYDEQFF. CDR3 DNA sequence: TGTGCCAACAGCTTAGCAGGGGACAACTACGATGAGCAGTTCTTC.

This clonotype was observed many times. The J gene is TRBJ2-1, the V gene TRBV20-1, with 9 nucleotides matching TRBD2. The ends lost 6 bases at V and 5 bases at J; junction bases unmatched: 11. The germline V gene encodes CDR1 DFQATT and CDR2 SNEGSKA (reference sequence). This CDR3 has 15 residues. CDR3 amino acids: CSAHRASGADNEQFF. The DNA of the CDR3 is TGCAGTGCCCATAGGGCTAGCGGGGCTGACAATGAGCAGTTCTTC.

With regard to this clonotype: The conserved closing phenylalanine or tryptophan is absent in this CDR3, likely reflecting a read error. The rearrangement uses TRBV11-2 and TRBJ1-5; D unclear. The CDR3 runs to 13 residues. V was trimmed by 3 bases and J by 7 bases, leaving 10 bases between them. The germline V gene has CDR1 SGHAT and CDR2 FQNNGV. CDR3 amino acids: CASSLDGGQPQHS. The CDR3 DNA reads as TGTGCCAGCAGCTTGGATGGAGGCCAGCCCCAGCATTCT.

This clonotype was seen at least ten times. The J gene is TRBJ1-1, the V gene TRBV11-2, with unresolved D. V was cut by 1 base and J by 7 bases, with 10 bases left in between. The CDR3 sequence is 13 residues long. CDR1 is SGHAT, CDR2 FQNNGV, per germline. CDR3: CASSLAWDFEAFF. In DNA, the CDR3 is TGTGCCAGCAGCTTAGCTTGGGATTTTGAAGCTTTCTTT.